Listed here are 16 T cell receptor beta chains from one sample, sequenced in a study of sequential checkpoint blockade in melanoma. Stated treatment: randomized to nivolumab then ipilimumab (arm A) or the reverse (arm B). Data came from immunoSEQ multiplex PCR; TCRdb stores just in-frame clones and leaves some out. The repertoire includes about 28,000 clones, under 85% of them detected once, and about a sixth sits in the top ten. Specimen: CD8+ T cells sorted from blood (inferred from file names), collected from a patient given nivolumab and ipilimumab in sequence. The receptor source for this set is a human donor with melanoma.

V usage is TRBV5-1 and J usage is TRBJ1-1; the match to TRBD1 covers 7 bases. Germline CDR1 reads SGHRS; CDR2 reads YFSETQ. Losses at the gene ends were 3 bases for V and 7 bases for J; bases not matched to a gene: 9. This CDR3 spans 14 amino acids. DNA of the CDR3: TGCGCCAGCAGCTACTTTGGGACAGCTAATGAAGCTTTCTTT. It specifies CASSYFGTANEAFF.

The chain couples TRBV5-5 to TRBJ2-7; 7 bases map to TRBD2. This CDR3 has 14 amino acids. Per germline, CDR1 SGHKS and CDR2 YYEKEE (reference sequence). V dropped 4 bases and J dropped 3; count of bases not matched to a gene: 7. As DNA, the CDR3 is TGTGCCAGCAGCCCTTTGCGGGAGATCTACGAGCAGTACTTC. Its translation is CASSPLREIYEQYF.

This clone showed up just a few times. The chain recombines TRBV14 with TRBJ2-7; perhaps TRBD1 as D (5 bases). CDR3 length: 14 residues. The germline CDR1 and CDR2 sequences are SGHDN and FVKESK. V lost 1 base and J lost 3, with 10 bases in between. CDR3 nucleotides: TGTGCCAGCAGCCAAGGGGGCCAAAGCTACGAGCAGTACTTC. Translating it yields CASSQGGQSYEQYF.

The V and J genes are TRBV7-9 and TRBJ2-7; D is unclear. Germline-derived CDR1 and CDR2 are SEHNR and FQNEAQ (reference sequence). This CDR3 is built from 12 residues. With 5 bases removed from V and 3 bases from J, the gap between germline ends came to 8 bases. The CDR3 sequence is CASSGEGYEQYF. Written as DNA, the CDR3 is TGTGCCAGCAGCGGAGAAGGCTACGAGCAGTACTTC. Combining the CDR3 with reference TRBV7-9 and TRBJ2-7 gives the whole variable domain DTGVSQNPRHKITKRGQNVTFRCDPISEHNRLYWYRQTLGQGPEFLTYFQNEAQLEKSRLLSDRFSAERPKGSFSTLEIQRTEQGDSAMYLCASSGEGYEQYFGPGTRLTVT.

The chain joins TRBV10-2 to TRBJ2-7; TRBD2 aligns across 9 bases. The CDR3 is made up of 14 amino acids. V was clipped by 0 bases and J by 5 bases; unmatched bases: 2. Looked up from germline, CDR1 is WSHSY and CDR2 is SAAADI. CDR3 bases: TGCGCCAGCAGTGAGTCCGGGACTAGCCACGAGCAGTACTTC. It translates to CASSESGTSHEQYF.

CDR3 in DNA: TGTGCCAGCAGCGTAGGGACAGGGGGCGGTGAAAAACTGTTTTTT. The encoded protein is CASSVGTGGGEKLFF. This sequence joins TRBV9 and TRBJ1-4; the match to TRBD1 covers 11 bases. The length of the CDR3 is 15 residues. Trimming removed 0 bases from V and 7 bases from J; junction bases left unmatched: 2. The germline CDR1 and CDR2 sequences are SGDLS and YYNGEE.

This sequence joins TRBV12-5 and TRBJ1-6, with 10 bases aligning to TRBD1. This CDR3 has 16 residues. Germline V gene data show CDR1 as LGHNT and CDR2 as FRNRAP. Trimming cost V 4 bases and J 7 bases; bases outside gene matches: 7. CDR3 sequence reads: CASGWGWDRGNSPLHF. The CDR3 nucleotides are TGTGCTAGTGGTTGGGGATGGGACAGGGGAAATTCACCCCTCCACTTT.

V gene TRBV4-1 combines with J gene TRBJ2-2; possible D gene TRBD2, 5 bases. Trimming pared 2 bases from V and 5 bases from J, leaving 9 bases between. Germline CDR1 MGHRA, CDR2 YSYEKL. CDR3 length: 14 amino acids. CDR3 sequence: CASSQSGGTGELFF. Written as DNA, the CDR3 is TGCGCCAGCAGCCAAAGCGGCGGGACCGGGGAGCTGTTTTTT.

The chain is built from TRBV7-2 and TRBJ1-2, with D unresolved. The germline CDR1 and CDR2 sequences are SGHTA and FQGNSA. This CDR3 spans 13 amino acids. V was pared by 3 bases and J by 4 bases, with 9 bases between. The CDR3 coding sequence is TGTGCCAGCAGCTTCCCCGGACTCTATGGCTACACCTTC. Protein product: CASSFPGLYGYTF.

This chain links TRBV6-5 with TRBJ1-1; D remains unclear. The germline gives CDR1 MNHEY, CDR2 SVGAGI. V lost 5 bases, J lost 3 bases, and 10 bases lay in between. The CDR3 has 13 residues. The CDR3 nucleotides are TGTGCCAGCAGTCTATCTCTCTACACTGAAGCTTTCTTT. Translated: CASSLSLYTEAFF.

This clone was counted between two and nine times. The V call is TRBV28, the J call TRBJ1-4; a weak D match, TRBD1 (6 bases). The CDR3 extends over 14 amino acids. Trimming cost V 2 bases and J 10 bases, with 14 bases left between them. Germline lookup yields CDR1 MDHEN and CDR2 SYDVKM. This CDR3 is CASSLDRRLGKLFF. The CDR3 bases are TGTGCCAGCAGTTTAGACAGGCGTCTTGGAAAACTGTTTTTT.

The chain links TRBV19 to TRBJ1-3; 7 nucleotides agree with TRBD1. V dropped 7 bases and J dropped 5; count of bases not matched to a gene: 17. The CDR3 sequence is 17 residues long. Germline CDR1 is LNHDA and CDR2 is SQIVND (reference sequence). CDR3 coding DNA: TGTGCCAGTATGTGGGGGACAGTAGCCCCGGGAAGAAACACCATATATTTT. Amino acid sequence: CASMWGTVAPGRNTIYF.

The J gene is TRBJ1-2, the V gene TRBV11-2; D unresolved. The CDR3 has 16 amino acids. V was clipped by 4 bases and J by 0 bases, with 15 bases between them. Germline CDR1 is SGHAT and CDR2 is FQNNGV. CDR3 nucleotide sequence: TGTGCCAGCAGCTACGGACGGACTTCAGCTAACTATGGCTACACCTTC. Amino acid sequence: CASSYGRTSANYGYTF.

V is TRBV6-5 and J is TRBJ2-7; D might be TRBD1 (6 bases). Per germline, CDR1 MNHEY and CDR2 SVGAGI. The CDR3 has 12 amino acids. The V gene lost 6 bases and the J gene lost 7 bases, with 13 bases spanning the gap. CDR3 amino acids: CASRTQGSEQYF. The CDR3 DNA follows: TGTGCCAGCAGAACACAGGGAAGTGAGCAGTACTTC.

This clone was seen only a few times. The chain uses TRBV4-2 and TRBJ1-2; TRBD1 matches at 7 bases. V trimming: 0 bases; J trimming: 6 bases; junction bases outside the gene matches: 16. CDR3 size: 18 residues. Germline V gene sequence: CDR1 LGHNA, CDR2 YNFKEQ. The CDR3 is CASSQDESLGGQAHGYTF. CDR3 nucleotide sequence: TGTGCCAGCAGCCAAGATGAATCGTTGGGAGGACAGGCTCATGGCTACACCTTC.

The DNA of the CDR3 is TGTGCCAGCAGTTCCGGGACTAGCGGGAGCGGTGAGTTCTTC. This translates into CASSSGTSGSGEFF. This sequence joins TRBV6-6 and TRBJ2-1; 14 positions match TRBD2. This CDR3 spans 14 amino acids. Germline assignment: CDR1 MNHNY and CDR2 SVGAGI (reference sequence). V lost 4 bases and J lost 14; bases outside the gene matches: 7.